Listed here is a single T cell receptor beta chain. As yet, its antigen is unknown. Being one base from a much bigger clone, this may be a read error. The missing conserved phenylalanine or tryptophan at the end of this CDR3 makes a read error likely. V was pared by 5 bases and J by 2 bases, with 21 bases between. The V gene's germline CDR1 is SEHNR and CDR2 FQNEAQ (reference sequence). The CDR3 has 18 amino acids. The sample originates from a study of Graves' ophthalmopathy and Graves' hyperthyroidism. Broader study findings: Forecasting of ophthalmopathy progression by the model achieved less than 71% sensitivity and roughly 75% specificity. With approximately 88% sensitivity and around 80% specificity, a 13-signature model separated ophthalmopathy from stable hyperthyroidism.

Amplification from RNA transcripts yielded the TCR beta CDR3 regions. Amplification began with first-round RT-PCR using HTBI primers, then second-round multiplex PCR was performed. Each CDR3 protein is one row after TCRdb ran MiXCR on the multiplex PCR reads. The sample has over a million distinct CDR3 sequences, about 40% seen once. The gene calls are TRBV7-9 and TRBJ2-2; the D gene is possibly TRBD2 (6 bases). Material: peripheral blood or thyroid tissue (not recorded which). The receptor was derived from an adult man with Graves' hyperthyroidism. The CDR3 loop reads CASSPTGLGFGNTGELFS. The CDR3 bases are TGTGCCAGCAGCCCCACGGGACTGGGGTTCGGTAACACCGGGGAGCTGTTTTCT.